The rows below give T cell receptor beta chains drawn from one sample of a study of human T cells and chemical hapten exposure. TCRdb re-derived calls from the RACE reads in MiXCR, one entry per CDR3 protein. The data contain around 120,000 distinct CDR3 sequences, roughly an eighth of them singletons. The sequenced sample was whole blood, obtained in connection with sensitization to the hapten diphenylcyclopropenone (DPC). These receptors originate from a man between 18 and 35 years old with alopecia areata. Some clones in this sample may be carry-over from other donors' samples. The CDR3 runs from the conserved cysteine through the conserved F or W. Fields, in order: V gene, D gene, J gene, clone size, CDR3 DNA, CDR3 protein. The D gene is left open where the match is weak. A clone size is listed for some rows: how often the clone was seen (once, few, many), or a class if it is expanded.

TRBV29-1,TRBD2,TRBJ2-3,few,TGCAGCGTGGAGGGAGGGGTGGCAGATACGCAGTATTTT,CSVEGGVADTQYF
TRBV6-5,TRBD1,TRBJ1-1,-,TGTGCCAGCAGTTACTCCAACAGGGGTATTGCTTTCTTT,CASSYSNRGIAFF
TRBV20-1,TRBD2,TRBJ2-3,few,TGCAGTGCCGGGACTAGCGGGAACCCCGCAGATACGCAGTATTTT,CSAGTSGNPADTQYF
TRBV7-6,TRBD2,TRBJ2-1,many,TGTGCCAGCAGCTTCCTAGCGGGGGGGCAGGGTGAGCAGTTCTTC,CASSFLAGGQGEQFF
TRBV18,TRBD2,TRBJ2-3,few,TGTGCCAGCTCACTAGCGGGGGATCTCGGTACGCAGTATTTT,CASSLAGDLGTQYF
TRBV3-1,-,TRBJ1-3,few,TGTGCCAGCAGCTTACCCACGGCAACCTCTGGAAACACCATATATTTT,CASSLPTATSGNTIYF
TRBV4-1,-,TRBJ1-4,few,TGCGCCAGTACATATGGGGGGACAACTAATGAAAAACTGTTTTTT,CASTYGGTTNEKLFF
TRBV5-1,-,TRBJ2-3,few,TGCGCCAGCAGCTTGGCCGGTATCCGGAGGTCTGACACGCAGTATTTT,CASSLAGIRRSDTQYF
TRBV10-3,-,TRBJ1-1,-,TGTGCCATCAGTGAGTCCTCTGAAGCTTTCTTT,CAISESSEAFF
TRBV7-2,-,TRBJ1-1,many,TGTGCCAGCAGCTTAACTCCGGGAACTGAAGCTTTCTTT,CASSLTPGTEAFF
TRBV7-8,TRBD1,TRBJ1-1,few,TGTGCCAGCAGCCCCCGGACAGGCCTATGGGCCATGAACACTGAAGCTTTCTTT,CASSPRTGLWAMNTEAFF
TRBV28,TRBD1,TRBJ2-7,few,TGTGCCAGCAGTTCATCGACAGGGAACGAGCAGTACTTC,CASSSSTGNEQYF
TRBV2,-,TRBJ2-3,-,TGTGCCAGCAAACCTAGTCCAGATACGCAGTATTTT,CASKPSPDTQYF
TRBV9,TRBD1,TRBJ2-5,-,TGTGCCAGCAGCGTAATCGGACAGGGGCTGGAGACCCAGTACTTC,CASSVIGQGLETQYF
TRBV9,-,TRBJ1-4,few,TGTGCCAGCAGCGGGAGCCCGAATGAAAAACTGTTTTTT,CASSGSPNEKLFF
TRBV12-3/TRBV12-4,TRBD1,TRBJ1-4,few,TGTGCCAGCAGTTTGTTAGGACAGGTTAATGAAAAACTGTTTTTT,CASSLLGQVNEKLFF
TRBV20-1,TRBD1,TRBJ1-1,-,TGCAGTGCTAGGGCCCCGACAGGGAATAGGGCTGAAGCTTTCTTT,CSARAPTGNRAEAFF
TRBV28,-,TRBJ2-3,few,TGTGCCAGCAACGCACCCCGGGCCGGCTCTAGCACAGATACGCAGTATTTT,CASNAPRAGSSTDTQYF
TRBV10-3,-,TRBJ1-1,-,TGTGCCATCAGTGATCTCTGGGGAAGAGGTACTGAAGCTTTCTTT,CAISDLWGRGTEAFF
TRBV29-1,TRBD1,TRBJ2-6,many,TGCACCTGTCGGGACAGGGGTAGAACGGGGGCCAACGTCCTGACTTTC,CTCRDRGRTGANVLTF
TRBV6-1,-,TRBJ2-3,few,TGTGCCAGCAGTGACGGGGGCGGCACAGATACGCAGTATTTT,CASSDGGGTDTQYF
TRBV29-1,-,TRBJ1-2,few,TGCAGCGTTGCGGCGGGGGCTACTAACTATGGCTACACCTTC,CSVAAGATNYGYTF
TRBV7-3,TRBD2,TRBJ2-3,-,TGTGCCAGCAGCCATCGGGGGGGCACCACAGATACGCAGTATTTT,CASSHRGGTTDTQYF
TRBV6-6,-,TRBJ1-2,many,TGTGCCAGCAGCCGAGGGACGGACTATGGCTACACCTTC,CASSRGTDYGYTF
TRBV6-2/TRBV6-3,-,TRBJ2-7,-,TGTGCCAGCAGTTGGAATCCGGGTACCGCCTACGAGCAGTACTTC,CASSWNPGTAYEQYF
TRBV7-6,TRBD1,TRBJ1-1,-,TGTGCCAGCACCCAGGACAGGGGGCTGAACACTGAAGCTTTCTTT,CASTQDRGLNTEAFF
TRBV7-2,-,TRBJ1-6,-,TGTGCCAGCAGCTTAACAGGTCTCCCCTCCTATAATTCACCCCTCCACTTT,CASSLTGLPSYNSPLHF
TRBV29-1,-,TRBJ2-2,-,TGCAGCAGTCGGGGGCAGGCCACCGGGGAGCTGTTTTTT,CSSRGQATGELFF
TRBV5-4,-,TRBJ1-2,many,TGTGCCAGCAGCTCTTTAGCTAACTATGGCTACACCTTC,CASSSLANYGYTF
TRBV7-9,-,TRBJ1-1,-,TGTGCCAGCAGAATGGGACTAAAGGGGATGACTGAAGCTTTCTTT,CASRMGLKGMTEAFF
TRBV24-1,-,TRBJ2-1,few,TGTGCCACCAGCTCGGGGTCGTACAATGAGCAGTTCTTC,CATSSGSYNEQFF
TRBV7-2,-,TRBJ2-5,-,TGTGCCAGCAGTATGGGGAGCAGGGCGCAAGAGACCCAGTACTTC,CASSMGSRAQETQYF
TRBV4-1,TRBD1,TRBJ1-1,-,TGCGCCAGCAGCCAAGTAGACAGGGGAGGTGGGACTGAAGCTTTCTTT,CASSQVDRGGGTEAFF
TRBV12-3/TRBV12-4,TRBD1,TRBJ2-7,few,TGTGCCAGCAGTTCAGGGGACAGGGGAATAAACGAGCAGTACTTC,CASSSGDRGINEQYF
TRBV15,-,TRBJ2-6,-,TGTGCCACCAGCAGCAGCAGGATAACTGGGGCCAACGTCCTGACTTTC,CATSSSRITGANVLTF
TRBV28,-,TRBJ1-4,few,TGTGCCAGCAGTTTGCTAGGGAATAATGAAAAACTGTTTTTT,CASSLLGNNEKLFF
TRBV7-3,-,TRBJ1-4,few,TGTGCCAGCAGCTTAAGAGGCAATGAAAAACTGTTTTTT,CASSLRGNEKLFF
TRBV19,TRBD1,TRBJ1-2,few,TGTGCCAGTAGTGACGGGACAGCTAACTATGGCTACACCTTC,CASSDGTANYGYTF
TRBV7-2,-,TRBJ2-1,many,TGTGCCAGCAGCCCGACACCTTACCCCAATGAGCAGTTCTTC,CASSPTPYPNEQFF
TRBV3-1,-,TRBJ1-5,many,TGTGCCAGCAGCCAAGCCGGGGATCAGCCCCAGCATTTT,CASSQAGDQPQHF
TRBV27,-,TRBJ2-1,-,TGTGCCAGCACCTGGGCCGGGTCGAATGAGCAGTTCTTC,CASTWAGSNEQFF
TRBV7-2,-,TRBJ1-1,many,TGTGCCAGCAGCCACCCCCGATACAGAGAAATGAACACTGAAGCTTTCTTT,CASSHPRYREMNTEAFF
TRBV20-1,TRBD2,TRBJ2-1,-,TGCAGTGCTAGAGATCCCGAGCGGGGGGTATGGGAGGAGCAGTTCTTC,CSARDPERGVWEEQFF
TRBV4-3,-,TRBJ2-7,-,TGCGCCAGCAGCCGAGGACTCACTGCGTTCGACGAGCAGTACTTC,CASSRGLTAFDEQYF
TRBV5-6,-,TRBJ1-2,-,TGTGCCAGCAGCTTGTGGGGGGTCCTAGCTAACTATGGCTACACCTTC,CASSLWGVLANYGYTF
TRBV12-3/TRBV12-4,-,TRBJ2-2,-,TGTGCCAGCAGTTTCTCGGCAAACGCTGGGGAGCTGTTTTTT,CASSFSANAGELFF
TRBV12-3/TRBV12-4,TRBD2,TRBJ2-5,-,TGTGCCAGCCTTAGCGGGGGGGCAGAGACCCAGTACTTC,CASLSGGAETQYF
TRBV6-6,-,TRBJ2-7,-,TGTGCCAGCAGTTACCAGCCAGCTCTTTACGAGCAGTACTTC,CASSYQPALYEQYF
TRBV28,-,TRBJ2-3,-,TGTGCCAGCAGATACCAGGATACGCAGTATTTT,CASRYQDTQYF
TRBV6-5,TRBD1,TRBJ2-7,-,TGTGCCAGCAGTTATTCAAGGACAGGGATCAGTTACGAGCAGTACTTC,CASSYSRTGISYEQYF
TRBV3-1,TRBD1,TRBJ2-2,few,TGTGCCAGCAGCCAACATCGACAGGGGGCGGACGGGGAGCTGTTTTTT,CASSQHRQGADGELFF